The 3 T cell receptor beta chains in this list originate from one sample, sequenced in a study of cytomegalovirus exposure and HLA in healthy donors. The protocol was immunoSEQ multiplex PCR, while the TCRdb copy is restricted to in-frame clones and leaves out a portion. The profile shows 55,000 to 65,000 clones, about 88% of them singletons. What was sequenced was PBMCs. The receptors were sampled from a man in his late teens or twenties in good health and CMV-seronegative.

V usage is TRBV7-2 and J usage is TRBJ2-7; 12 bases match TRBD2. In germline, CDR1 is SGHTA, CDR2 FQGNSA. V trimming: 4 bases; J trimming: 6 bases; junction bases outside the gene matches: 16. CDR3 length: 18 residues. CDR3 sequence: CASSSGADSSGRASEQYF. The CDR3 DNA reads TGTGCCAGCAGCTCGGGGGCTGACTCTAGCGGGAGGGCCTCCGAGCAGTACTTC. Full variable domain (outside the CDR3, taken from reference TRBV7-2 and TRBJ2-7): GAGVSQSPSNKVTEKGKDVELRCDPISGHTALYWYRQSLGQGLEFLIYFQGNSAPDKSGLPSDRFSAERTGGSVSTLTIQRTQQEDSAVYLCASSSGADSSGRASEQYFGPGTRLTVT.

This chain links TRBV15 with TRBJ1-5, with D uncertain. The CDR3 length is 15 residues. V was shortened by 0 bases and J by 2 bases, with 8 bases between the two germline ends. Looked up from germline, CDR1 is LNHNV and CDR2 is YYDKDF (reference sequence). The CDR3 spells CATSRDLGGNQPQHF. In DNA, the CDR3 is TGTGCCACCAGCAGAGATCTCGGAGGCAATCAGCCCCAGCATTTT.

The chain couples TRBV10-3 to TRBJ2-7; no clear D gene. CDR1 and CDR2 (germline): ENHRY, SYGVKD. There are 15 residues in the CDR3. V was pared by 5 bases and J by 1 base, with 15 bases between. The CDR3 DNA follows: TGTGCCATCAGTCCTTCAGCGCTACCGTCCTACGAGCAGTACTTC. This codes for CAISPSALPSYEQYF.